Each of the 25 T cell receptor beta chains below was sequenced from the same sample in a study of T cells in localized non-small cell lung cancer. Assay used: immunoSEQ multiplex PCR; TCRdb lists only in-frame clones, some missing. Of about 28,000 clones in the sample, roughly 84% were seen once. The source was peripheral blood mononuclear cells, collected before any cancer treatment. These receptor sequences come from a man aged 35-75 years with stage III lung adenocarcinoma.

The chain recombines TRBV7-9 with TRBJ2-5; D unclear. The CDR3 has 16 amino acids. Germline V gene lookup returns CDR1 SEHNR and CDR2 FQNEAQ (reference sequence). Trimming stripped 2 bases from V and 0 bases from J, with 13 bases between. CDR3 in amino acids: CASSLISSPHQETQYF. The CDR3 DNA sequence: TGTGCCAGCAGCTTAATCTCTAGTCCGCACCAAGAGACCCAGTACTTC.

V usage is TRBV9 and J usage is TRBJ2-5; D may match TRBD1 or TRBD2 (6 bases each). Germline loops: CDR1 SGDLS, CDR2 YYNGEE. The CDR3 sequence is 14 residues long. V lost 3 bases, J lost 1 base, and 10 bases lay in between. The CDR3 protein is CASSAGGLQETQYF. CDR3 nucleotides: TGTGCCAGCAGCGCCGGGGGCCTCCAAGAGACCCAGTACTTC.

The DNA for the CDR3 is TGCGCCAACCAGGGGCCCACCTACGAGCAGTACGTC. Translated, it gives CANQGPTYEQYV. V usage is TRBV10-1 and J usage is TRBJ2-7, with D possibly being TRBD1 (6 bases). The CDR3 extends over 12 amino acids. Germline-derived CDR1 and CDR2 are WNHNN and SYGVQD (reference sequence). Trimming cost V 10 bases and J 2 bases, with 12 bases left between them.

This chain joins TRBV6-1 and TRBJ1-4, with a weak D call TRBD1 (6 bases). The ends were cut back, 3 bases at V and 8 bases at J, with 10 bases in the middle. This CDR3 region has 13 residues. Germline CDR1 and CDR2: MNHNS and SASEGT. CDR3 sequence reads: CASSEGQREKLFF. The CDR3 nucleotides are TGTGCCAGCAGTGAGGGACAACGGGAAAAACTGTTTTTT.

The rearrangement joins TRBV6-5 to TRBJ2-7, with D uncertain. Germline CDR1 is MNHEY and CDR2 is SVGAGI. With 8 bases removed from V and 9 bases from J, the gap between germline ends came to 20 bases. CDR3 size: 13 residues. In DNA, the CDR3 is TGTGCCAGCGCCCCTAGGGAAGGGTTGGCGCAGTACGTC. This gives the protein CASAPREGLAQYV.

The chain joins TRBV4-1 to TRBJ2-7; 9 bases match TRBD1. Germline V gene sequence: CDR1 MGHRA, CDR2 YSYEKL. The CDR3 has 15 residues. V shed 2 bases and J 6 bases; nucleotides not matched to a gene: 8. CDR3 nucleotide sequence: TGCGCCAGCAGCCAACTAGACAGGGGGGGCTCCGAGCAGTACTTC. Its protein is CASSQLDRGGSEQYF.

V usage is TRBV9 and J usage is TRBJ2-3, with D perhaps matching TRBD1 or TRBD2 (5 bases each). Trimming removed 3 bases at V and 4 bases at J, with 24 bases between. The CDR3 has 18 residues. Germline V gene lookup returns CDR1 SGDLS and CDR2 YYNGEE. Here the CDR3 DNA reads TGTGCCAGCAGCGCTCCCCGGCGAGGTAGGGGAGTTTCAGATACGCAGTATTTT. Its translation is CASSAPRRGRGVSDTQYF.

The rearrangement uses TRBV2 and TRBJ2-7, with TRBD2 matching 11 bases. Germline CDR1 and CDR2: SNHLY and FYNNEI. The trim removed 8 bases at V and 7 bases at J, leaving 10 bases unmatched. The CDR3 totals 14 residues. The CDR3 DNA is TGTGCCAGCCGTAGGGCCCTAGCGGGAGGTGAGCAGTACTTC. It specifies CASRRALAGGEQYF. Drawing the rest from reference TRBV2 and TRBJ2-7, the complete variable domain is EPEVTQTPSHQVTQMGQEVILRCVPISNHLYFYWYRQILGQKVEFLVSFYNNEISEKSEIFDDQFSVERPDGSNFTLKIRSTKLEDSAMYFCASRRALAGGEQYFGPGTRLTVT.

The CDR3 coding sequence is TGTGCCAGCAATTTCCCGGAAGGCCAGCCCCAGCATTTT. Its protein is CASNFPEGQPQHF. This chain joins TRBV28 and TRBJ1-5; no reliable D call. Germline lookup yields CDR1 MDHEN and CDR2 SYDVKM. CDR3 length: 13 residues. V dropped 7 bases and J dropped 7 bases, with 14 bases sitting between them.

The genes are TRBV6-1 and TRBJ2-7, with D possibly being TRBD2 (5 bases). The CDR3 has 11 amino acids. Germline V CDR1 and CDR2: MNHNS, SASEGT. The V end lost 6 bases, the J end lost 5 bases, and 8 bases lay between the germline ends. The CDR3 here is CASRDLDEQYV. DNA of the CDR3: TGTGCCAGCAGGGACTTAGACGAGCAGTACGTC.

This chain joins TRBV5-1 and TRBJ2-5, with D uncertain. Germline V lookup: CDR1 SGHRS, CDR2 YFSETQ. Trimming stripped 4 bases from V and 5 bases from J, with 12 bases between. The CDR3 length is 13 residues. The CDR3 sequence: CASSPSSGETQYF. The CDR3 DNA follows: TGCGCCAGCAGCCCCAGCTCCGGGGAGACCCAGTACTTC.

This clone has only a few counts. The J gene is TRBJ2-7, the V gene TRBV6-6; 11 positions match TRBD1. The CDR3 spans 15 residues. V was clipped by 6 bases and J by 6 bases; unmatched bases: 10. Germline lookup yields CDR1 MNHNY and CDR2 SVGAGI (reference sequence). CDR3 DNA sequence: TGTGCCAGCAGGTCATCCGGGACAGGGGGATGCGAGCAGTACGTC. Its translation is CASRSSGTGGCEQYV.

The V gene is TRBV6-6, the J gene TRBJ1-1; D gene ambiguous. The CDR3 totals 15 residues. Germline V gives CDR1 MNHNY, CDR2 SVGAGI (reference sequence). Trimming took off 2 bases at V and 1 base at J, with 11 bases between the two ends. The CDR3 DNA is TGTGCCAGCAGTTACCCAGGTTCCGGGAACACTGAAGCTTTCTTT. Translation: CASSYPGSGNTEAFF.

This chain connects TRBV19 to TRBJ1-5; perhaps TRBD1 as D (6 bases). Germline V lookup: CDR1 LNHDA, CDR2 SQIVND (reference sequence). With 7 bases removed from V and 4 bases from J, the gap between germline ends came to 17 bases. The CDR3 length is 15 residues. The chain's CDR3 is CASIEGGFGNQPQHF. CDR3 nucleotide sequence: TGTGCCAGTATCGAGGGGGGTTTCGGGAATCAGCCCCAGCATTTT.

The J gene is TRBJ2-7, the V gene TRBV11-3; D unresolved. Germline CDR1 reads SGHNT; CDR2 reads YENEEA. The length of the CDR3 is 18 residues. V was cut by 7 bases and J by 0 bases, with 25 bases left in between. The CDR3: CASTPQGPGYPSSYEQYV. For the CDR3, the DNA is TGTGCCAGCACCCCCCAAGGTCCCGGCTATCCCAGCTCCTACGAGCAGTACGTC.

The chain employs TRBV5-1 and TRBJ2-1; maybe TRBD2 (5 bases). Trimming shortened V by 7 bases and J by 5 bases, and 22 bases separated the two germline ends. CDR3 length: 16 amino acids. Germline CDR1 reads SGHRS; CDR2 reads YFSETQ. CDR3 sequence (DNA): TGCGCCAGCGGCGCCATGGGTAGCGCAATAGACAATGAGCAGTTCTTC. Translated: CASGAMGSAIDNEQFF.

The V and J genes are TRBV5-1 and TRBJ2-5; 7 positions agree with TRBD1. Trimming removed 4 bases from V and 5 bases from J; junction bases left unmatched: 11. This CDR3 spans 15 amino acids. CDR1 and CDR2 from the germline V gene are SGHRS and YFSETQ. CDR3 sequence reads: CASSPGTADRETQYF. The DNA of the CDR3 is TGCGCCAGCAGCCCGGGGACAGCGGATCGGGAGACCCAGTACTTC. Based on the CDR3 plus reference TRBV5-1 and TRBJ2-5, the full variable domain is KAGVTQTPRYLIKTRGQQVTLSCSPISGHRSVSWYQQTPGQGLQFLFEYFSETQRNKGNFPGRFSGRQFSNSRSEMNVSTLELGDSALYLCASSPGTADRETQYFGPGTRLLVL.

V is TRBV5-1 and J is TRBJ1-3; tentatively, D is TRBD1 (5 bases). CDR1 is SGHRS, CDR2 YFSETQ, per germline. The CDR3 contains 16 residues. Trimming stripped 3 bases from V and 0 bases from J, with 13 bases between. The CDR3: CASSSSGPSSGNTIYF. The CDR3 DNA is TGCGCCAGCAGCTCTTCGGGGCCCAGCTCTGGAAACACCATATATTTT.

The CDR3 bases are TGTGCCAGTAGTCTCGGGGGCACAGATACGCAGTATTTT. Protein sequence: CASSLGGTDTQYF. The V gene is TRBV19, the J gene TRBJ2-3, with TRBD2 as a possible D gene (5 bases). The ends were cut back, 5 bases at V and 1 base at J, with 7 bases in the middle. CDR1 is LNHDA and CDR2 is SQIVND in the germline V gene (reference sequence). This CDR3 contains 13 residues.

The V call is TRBV18, the J call TRBJ1-4, with TRBD1 matching over 7 bases. Germline CDR1 is KGHSH and CDR2 is LQKENI. The junction had 7 bases not matched to a gene; V was cut back by 3 bases and J by 0 bases. This CDR3 is built from 17 residues. The CDR3 sequence is CASSPRQGQATNEKLFF. CDR3 nucleotides: TGTGCCAGCTCACCCCGACAGGGCCAAGCAACTAATGAAAAACTGTTTTTT.

Here the CDR3 DNA reads TGTGCCAGCAGTTTCAAGGGAGATCAGCCCCAGCATTTT. This codes for CASSFKGDQPQHF. The gene calls are TRBV28 and TRBJ1-5; no firm D call. The V gene lost 3 bases and the J gene lost 5 bases, with 8 bases spanning the gap. This CDR3 comprises 13 residues. The germline gives CDR1 MDHEN, CDR2 SYDVKM.

The chain uses TRBV7-9 and TRBJ2-1, with TRBD2 as a possible D gene (6 bases). CDR1 is SEHNR and CDR2 is FQNEAQ in the germline V gene (reference sequence). The CDR3 totals 19 residues. Trimming removed 1 base from V and 9 bases from J, with 28 bases in between. CDR3 nucleotide sequence: TGTGCCAGCAGCTTAGAGTCGGGCAGGACTAACTCATTCAAGGGTGAGCAGTTCTTC. Residues: CASSLESGRTNSFKGEQFF.

This clone was counted a single time. The chain joins TRBV19 to TRBJ2-1, with 7 bases matching TRBD1. The junction had 5 bases not matched to a gene; V was cut back by 4 bases and J by 2 bases. Germline V gene sequence: CDR1 LNHDA, CDR2 SQIVND (reference sequence). CDR3 size: 15 residues. The CDR3 DNA is TGTGCCAGTAGTACACAGGGGACCGCCTACAATGAGCAGTTCTTC. It yields the protein CASSTQGTAYNEQFF.

This clone showed up just a few times. This chain joins TRBV2 and TRBJ1-5; D not resolved. Looked up from germline, CDR1 is SNHLY and CDR2 is FYNNEI. V lost 1 base and J 4 bases, leaving 5 bases between the germline ends. The CDR3 runs to 13 residues. The DNA for the CDR3 is TGTGCCAGCAGTGAAGAGAGGAATCAGCCCCAGCATTTT. Translating it yields CASSEERNQPQHF.

This rearrangement joins TRBV7-9 to TRBJ1-6; no clear D gene. The CDR3 consists of 12 residues. The germline V gene has CDR1 SEHNR and CDR2 FQNEAQ (reference sequence). V dropped 2 bases and J dropped 7 bases, with 3 bases sitting between them. CDR3 in DNA: TGTGCCAGCAGCTTATACAATTCACCCCTCCACTTT. Its protein is CASSLYNSPLHF.